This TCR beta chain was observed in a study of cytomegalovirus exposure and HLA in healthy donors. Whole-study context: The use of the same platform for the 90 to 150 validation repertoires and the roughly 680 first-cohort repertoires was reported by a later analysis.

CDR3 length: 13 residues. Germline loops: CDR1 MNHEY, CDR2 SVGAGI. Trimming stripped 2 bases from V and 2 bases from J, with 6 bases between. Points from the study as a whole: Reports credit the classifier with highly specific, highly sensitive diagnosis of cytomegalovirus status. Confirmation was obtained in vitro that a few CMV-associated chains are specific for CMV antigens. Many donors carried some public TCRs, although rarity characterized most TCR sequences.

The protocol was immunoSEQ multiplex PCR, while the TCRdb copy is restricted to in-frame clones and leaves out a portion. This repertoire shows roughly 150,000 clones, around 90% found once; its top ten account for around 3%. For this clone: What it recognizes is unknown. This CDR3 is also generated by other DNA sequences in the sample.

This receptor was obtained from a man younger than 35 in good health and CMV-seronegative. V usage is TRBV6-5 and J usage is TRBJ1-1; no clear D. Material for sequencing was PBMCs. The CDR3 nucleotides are TGTGCCAGCAGTTACAACAGAAACACTGAAGCTTTCTTT. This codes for CASSYNRNTEAFF.